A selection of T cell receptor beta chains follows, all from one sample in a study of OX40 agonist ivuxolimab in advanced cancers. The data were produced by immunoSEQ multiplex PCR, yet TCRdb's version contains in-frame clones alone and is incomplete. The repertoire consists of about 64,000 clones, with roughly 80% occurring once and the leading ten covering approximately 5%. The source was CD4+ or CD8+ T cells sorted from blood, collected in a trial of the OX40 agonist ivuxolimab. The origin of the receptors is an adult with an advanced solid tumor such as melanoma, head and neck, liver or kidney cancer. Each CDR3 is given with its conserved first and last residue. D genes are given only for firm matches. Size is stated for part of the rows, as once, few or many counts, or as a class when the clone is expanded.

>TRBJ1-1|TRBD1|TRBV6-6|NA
TGTGCCAGCAGTTCCCGGGTTGTCCGGACAGGGGCGGAAGCTTTCTTT
CASSSRVVRTGAEAFF
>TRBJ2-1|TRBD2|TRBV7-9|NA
TGTGCCAGCAGTTTAACTAGCGGGGGATACAATGAGCAGTTCTTC
CASSLTSGGYNEQFF
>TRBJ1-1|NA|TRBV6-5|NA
TGTGCCAGCGGACGTTACGACGCTGAAGCTTTCTTT
CASGRYDAEAFF
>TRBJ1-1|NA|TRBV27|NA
TGTGCCAGCAGTTCCTCCCCCTACCAGAACACTGAAGCTTTCTTT
CASSSSPYQNTEAFF
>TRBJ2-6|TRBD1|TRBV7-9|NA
TGTGCCAGCAGCCCTCAGGGGGCGGTCTCTGGGGCCAACGTCCTGACTTTC
CASSPQGAVSGANVLTF
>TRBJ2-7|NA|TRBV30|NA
TGTGCCTGGGAGGGTCTAGTCGGGGGTGAGCAGTACTTC
CAWEGLVGGEQYF
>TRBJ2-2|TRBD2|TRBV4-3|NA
TGCGCCAGCAGCCCCGAGGGAGGGTTAAGCGGGGAGCTGTTTTTT
CASSPEGGLSGELFF
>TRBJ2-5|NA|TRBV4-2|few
TGTGCCAGCAGCCCACTTGTGGGGGCCCACCAAGAGACCCAGTACTTC
CASSPLVGAHQETQYF
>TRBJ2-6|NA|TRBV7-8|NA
TGTGCCAGCAGCTTAGTCGGTGGGACAATGGGGGCCAACGTCCTGACTTTC
CASSLVGGTMGANVLTF
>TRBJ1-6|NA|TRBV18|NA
TGTGCCAGCTCACTCAATCCAGGGAACTCACCCCTCCACTTT
CASSLNPGNSPLHF
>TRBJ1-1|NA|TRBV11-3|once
TGTGCCAGCAGCTTAAGGGCAGGGACCCTCGGGAACACTGAAGCTTTCTTT
CASSLRAGTLGNTEAFF
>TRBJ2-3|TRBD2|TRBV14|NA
TGTGCCAGCAGCCCCTCTGCGGGGGGGGGCACAGATACGCAGTATTTT
CASSPSAGGGTDTQYF
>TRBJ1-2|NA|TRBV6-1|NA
TGTGCCAGCATCCCCGACGTCGGTGGCTACACCTTC
CASIPDVGGYTF
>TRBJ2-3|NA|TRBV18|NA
TGTGCCAGCTCACCACCCTTGGGTGGGAGTCCAGATACGCAGTATTTT
CASSPPLGGSPDTQYF
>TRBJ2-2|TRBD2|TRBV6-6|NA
TGTGCCAGCAGCCCTGGACTAGCGGTTCTCACCGGGGAGCTGTTTTTT
CASSPGLAVLTGELFF
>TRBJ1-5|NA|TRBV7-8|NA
TGTGCCAGCAGCCCCCTCACGGGTTTAGGGCCCCAGCATTTT
CASSPLTGLGPQHF
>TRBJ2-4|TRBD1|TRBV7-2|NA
TGTGCCAGCAGTTATGACAGGGGAAACATTCAGTACTTC
CASSYDRGNIQYF
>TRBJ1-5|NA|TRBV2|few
TGTGCCAGCAGTGACCCTCGGGGCAATCAGCCCCAGCATTTT
CASSDPRGNQPQHF
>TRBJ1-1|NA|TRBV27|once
TGTGCCAGCAGTTTACCTTACAGGCGGCCTGAAGCTTTCTTT
CASSLPYRRPEAFF
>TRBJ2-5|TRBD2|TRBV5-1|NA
TGCGCCAGCAACGGACTAGCGGGACAGACCCAGTACTTC
CASNGLAGQTQYF
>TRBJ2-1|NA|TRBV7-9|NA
TGTGCCAGCAGCTTCGGGACTCGCTACAATGAGCAGTTCTTC
CASSFGTRYNEQFF
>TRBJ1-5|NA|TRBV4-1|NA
TGCGCCAGCAGCCAGGGGGGGAATCAGCCCCAGCATTTT
CASSQGGNQPQHF
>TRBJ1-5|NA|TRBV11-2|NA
TGTGCCAGCAGCACAGGGTGGGTGCAGCCCCAGCATTTT
CASSTGWVQPQHF
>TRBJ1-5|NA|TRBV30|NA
TGTGCCTGGAGTGTATGGACCGCCGGGGAGGGGAGCAATCAGCCCCAGCATTTT
CAWSVWTAGEGSNQPQHF
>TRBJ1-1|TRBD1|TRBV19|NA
TGTGCCAGTAGGCAACCTCCGGGACAGGGGGCGAACACTGAAGCTTTCTTT
CASRQPPGQGANTEAFF
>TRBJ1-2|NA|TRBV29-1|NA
TGCAGCGTTGCAGAGGGTGGTTATGGCTACACCTTC
CSVAEGGYGYTF
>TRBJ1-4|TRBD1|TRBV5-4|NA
TGTGCCAGCAGCTCGGGGGACAGGGGTAATGAAAAACTGTTTTTT
CASSSGDRGNEKLFF
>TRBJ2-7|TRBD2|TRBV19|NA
TGTGCCAGTAGTAAGACCCACGGGGGGGCCGATTACGAGCAGTACTTC
CASSKTHGGADYEQYF
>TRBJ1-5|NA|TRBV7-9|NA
TGTGCCAGCAGCTTAGGACCAAATCAGCCCCAGCATTTT
CASSLGPNQPQHF
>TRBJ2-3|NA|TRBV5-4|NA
TGTGCCAGCAGCCAGGACAGCACAGATACGCAGTATTTT
CASSQDSTDTQYF
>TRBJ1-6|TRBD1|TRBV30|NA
TGTGCCTGGAGTGTACTAGGAGGGGGCGGTTCACCCCTCCACTTT
CAWSVLGGGGSPLHF
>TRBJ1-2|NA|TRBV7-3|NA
TGTGCCAGCAGCCAGATAGACGAGGGTTATGGCTACACCTTC
CASSQIDEGYGYTF
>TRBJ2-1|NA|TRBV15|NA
TGTGCCACCAGCAGAGTTTTCGGCGGTACCGACTACAATGAGCAGTTCTTC
CATSRVFGGTDYNEQFF
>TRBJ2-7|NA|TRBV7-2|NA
TGTGCCAGCAGCTTAACCTCCCGGGTTCCCCGCCAGCAGTACTTC
CASSLTSRVPRQQYF
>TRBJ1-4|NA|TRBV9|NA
TGTGCCAGCTCAACCCACGGAGGGGGTGAAAAACTGTTTTTT
CASSTHGGGEKLFF
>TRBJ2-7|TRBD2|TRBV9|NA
TGTGCCAGCAGCGTAGGGCGGGGGGGTTTATACGAGCAGTACTTC
CASSVGRGGLYEQYF
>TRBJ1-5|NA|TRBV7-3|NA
TGTGCCAGCAGCCCAGCGGGGGATCCAAATCAGCCCCAGCATTTT
CASSPAGDPNQPQHF
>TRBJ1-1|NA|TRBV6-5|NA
TGTGCCAGCAGGGCAGGCCCATACTTGAACACTGAAGCTTTCTTT
CASRAGPYLNTEAFF